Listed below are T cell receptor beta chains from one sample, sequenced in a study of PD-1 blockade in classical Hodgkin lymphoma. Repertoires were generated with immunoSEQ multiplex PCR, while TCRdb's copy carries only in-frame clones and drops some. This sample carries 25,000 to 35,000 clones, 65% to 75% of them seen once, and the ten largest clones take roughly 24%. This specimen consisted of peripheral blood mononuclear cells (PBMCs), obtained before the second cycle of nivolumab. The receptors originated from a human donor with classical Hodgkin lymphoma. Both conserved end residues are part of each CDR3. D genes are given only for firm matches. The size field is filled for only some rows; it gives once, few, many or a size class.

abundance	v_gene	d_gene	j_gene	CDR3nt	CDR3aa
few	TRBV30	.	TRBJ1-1	TGTGCCTGGAGTCCCCCCTCCCCAAGTGTGAACACTGAAGCTTTCTTT	CAWSPPSPSVNTEAFF
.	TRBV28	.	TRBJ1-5	TGTGCCAGCAGTGCTAACAGGGTCCAGCCCCAGCATTTT	CASSANRVQPQHF
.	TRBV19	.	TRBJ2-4	TGTGCCAGTAGTTTCGGGGCGCCTGACATTCAGTACTTC	CASSFGAPDIQYF
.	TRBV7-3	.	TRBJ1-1	TGTGCCAGCAGCCCAGATGGGAGTGTTACTGAAGCTTTCTTT	CASSPDGSVTEAFF
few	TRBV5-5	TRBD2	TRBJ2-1	TGTGCCAGCAGCTACGTAGCGGGAGAAAACAATGAGCAGTTCTTC	CASSYVAGENNEQFF
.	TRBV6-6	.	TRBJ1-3	TGTGCCAGCAGCCGATACCCTACAGAAGGAAACACCATATATTTT	CASSRYPTEGNTIYF
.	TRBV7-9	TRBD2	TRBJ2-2	TGTGCCAGCAGCTTAGCGCGGGCTAGCGGGAGTGTCGGGGAGCTGTTTTTT	CASSLARASGSVGELFF
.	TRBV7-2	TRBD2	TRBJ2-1	TGTGCCAGCAGCTTACTAGTTGCGGGAGGGATCAGCTCCTACAATGAGCAGTTCTTC	CASSLLVAGGISSYNEQFF
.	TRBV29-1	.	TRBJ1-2	TGCAGCGTTGAAGACAGGGCCACTAACTATGGCTACACCTTC	CSVEDRATNYGYTF
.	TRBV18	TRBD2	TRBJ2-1	TGTGCCAGCTCACTGGTAGCGGGACCCTCCTACAATGAGCAGTTCTTC	CASSLVAGPSYNEQFF
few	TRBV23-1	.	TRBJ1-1	TGCGCCAGCAGTCAATTTGATGTCACAGGGTTCGTCACTGAAGCTTTCTTT	CASSQFDVTGFVTEAFF